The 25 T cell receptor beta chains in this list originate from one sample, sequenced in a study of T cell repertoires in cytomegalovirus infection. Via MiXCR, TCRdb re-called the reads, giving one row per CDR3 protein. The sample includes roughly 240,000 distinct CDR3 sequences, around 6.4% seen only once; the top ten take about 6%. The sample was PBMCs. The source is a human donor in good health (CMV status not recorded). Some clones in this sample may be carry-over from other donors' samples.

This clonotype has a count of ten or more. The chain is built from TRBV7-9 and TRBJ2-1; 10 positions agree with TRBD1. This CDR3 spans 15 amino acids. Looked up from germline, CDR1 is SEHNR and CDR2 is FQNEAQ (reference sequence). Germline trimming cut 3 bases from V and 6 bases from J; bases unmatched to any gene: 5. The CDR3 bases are TGTGCCAGCAGCTTCCCGGGACAGGGGCGCAATGAGCAGTTCTTC. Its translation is CASSFPGQGRNEQFF.

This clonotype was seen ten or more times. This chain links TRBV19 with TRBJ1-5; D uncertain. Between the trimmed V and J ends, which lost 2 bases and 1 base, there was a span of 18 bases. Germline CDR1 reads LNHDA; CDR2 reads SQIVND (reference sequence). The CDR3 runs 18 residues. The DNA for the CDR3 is TGTGCCAGTAGTATACCTGGGGTCAACGGTTACAGCAATCAGCCCCAGCATTTT. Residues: CASSIPGVNGYSNQPQHF.

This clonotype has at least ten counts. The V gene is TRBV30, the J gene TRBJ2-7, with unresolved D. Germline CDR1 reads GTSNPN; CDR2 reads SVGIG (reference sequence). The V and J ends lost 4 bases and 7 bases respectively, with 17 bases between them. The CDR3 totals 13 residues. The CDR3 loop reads CAWNDATRSEQYF. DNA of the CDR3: TGTGCCTGGAACGACGCAACCCGGAGTGAGCAGTACTTC. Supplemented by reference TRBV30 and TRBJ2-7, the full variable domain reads SQTIHQWPATLVQPVGSPLSLECTVEGTSNPNLYWYRQAAGRGLQLLFYSVGIGQISSEVPQNLSASRPQDRQFILSSKKLLLSDSGFYLCAWNDATRSEQYFGPGTRLTVT.

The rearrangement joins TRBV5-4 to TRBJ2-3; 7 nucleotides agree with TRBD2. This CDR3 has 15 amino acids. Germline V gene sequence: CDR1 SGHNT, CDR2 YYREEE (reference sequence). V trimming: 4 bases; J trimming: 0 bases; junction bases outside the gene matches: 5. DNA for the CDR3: TGTGCCAGCAGCGATCGACTAGCTAGCACAGATACGCAGTATTTT. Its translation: CASSDRLASTDTQYF.

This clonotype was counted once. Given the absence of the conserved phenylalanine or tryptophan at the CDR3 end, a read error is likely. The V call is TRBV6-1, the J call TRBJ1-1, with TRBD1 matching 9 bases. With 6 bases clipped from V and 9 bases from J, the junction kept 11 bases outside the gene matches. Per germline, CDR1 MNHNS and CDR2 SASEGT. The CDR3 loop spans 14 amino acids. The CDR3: CASRRQGGKTKAFY. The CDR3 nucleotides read TGTGCCAGCAGGAGACAGGGGGGGAAGACTAAAGCTTTCTAT.

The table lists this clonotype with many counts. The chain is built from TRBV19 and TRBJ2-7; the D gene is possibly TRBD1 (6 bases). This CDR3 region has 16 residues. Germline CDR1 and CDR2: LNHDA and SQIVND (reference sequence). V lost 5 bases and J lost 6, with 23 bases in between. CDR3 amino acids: CASSSGVAQEWGEQYF. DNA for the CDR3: TGTGCCAGTAGTTCAGGGGTGGCACAGGAATGGGGCGAGCAGTACTTC. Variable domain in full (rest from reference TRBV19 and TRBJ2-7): DGGITQSPKYLFRKEGQNVTLSCEQNLNHDAMYWYRQDPGQGLRLIYYSQIVNDFQKGDIAEGYSVSREKKESFPLTVTSAQKNPTAFYLCASSSGVAQEWGEQYFGPGTRLTVT.

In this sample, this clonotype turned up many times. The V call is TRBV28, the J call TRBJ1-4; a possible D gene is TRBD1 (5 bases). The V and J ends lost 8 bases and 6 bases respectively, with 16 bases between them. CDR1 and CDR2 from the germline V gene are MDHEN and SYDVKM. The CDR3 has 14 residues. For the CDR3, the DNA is TGTGCCAGCGTACCCTCGGGACGGGATGAAAAACTGTTTTTT. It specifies CASVPSGRDEKLFF.

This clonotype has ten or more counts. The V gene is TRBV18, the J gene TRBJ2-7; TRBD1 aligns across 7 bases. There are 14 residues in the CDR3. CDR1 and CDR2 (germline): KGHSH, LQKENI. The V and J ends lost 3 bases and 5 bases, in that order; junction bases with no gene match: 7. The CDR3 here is CASSPQTGLHEQYF. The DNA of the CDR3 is TGTGCCAGCTCACCCCAGACAGGGCTCCACGAGCAGTACTTC.

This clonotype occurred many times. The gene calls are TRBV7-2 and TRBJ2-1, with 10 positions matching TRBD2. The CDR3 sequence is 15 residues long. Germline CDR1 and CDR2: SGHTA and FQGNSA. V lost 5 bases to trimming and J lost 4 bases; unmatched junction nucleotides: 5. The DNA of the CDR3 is TGTGCCAGCAGCGTCGGACTAGCGGCTTACAATGAGCAGTTCTTC. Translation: CASSVGLAAYNEQFF.

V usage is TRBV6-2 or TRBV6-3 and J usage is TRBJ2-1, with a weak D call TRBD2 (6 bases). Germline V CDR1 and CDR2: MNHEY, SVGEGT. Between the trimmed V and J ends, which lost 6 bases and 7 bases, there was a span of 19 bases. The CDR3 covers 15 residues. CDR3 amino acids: CASSRLVGGLNEQFF. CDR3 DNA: TGTGCCAGCAGCCGACTAGTCGGGGGTCTAAATGAGCAGTTCTTC.

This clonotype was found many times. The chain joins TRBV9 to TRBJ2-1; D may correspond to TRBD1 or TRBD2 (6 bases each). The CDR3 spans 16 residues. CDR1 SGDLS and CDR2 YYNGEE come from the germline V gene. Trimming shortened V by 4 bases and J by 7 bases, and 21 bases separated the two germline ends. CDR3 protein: CASSIRGDGFWNEQFF. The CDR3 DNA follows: TGTGCCAGCAGCATTAGGGGGGACGGATTTTGGAATGAGCAGTTCTTC.

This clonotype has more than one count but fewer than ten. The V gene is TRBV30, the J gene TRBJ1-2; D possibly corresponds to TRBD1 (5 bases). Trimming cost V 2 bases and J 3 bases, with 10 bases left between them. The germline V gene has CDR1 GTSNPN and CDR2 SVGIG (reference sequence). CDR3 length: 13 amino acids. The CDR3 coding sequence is TGTGCCTGGAGTAAGGGGATCGACTATGGCTACACCTTC. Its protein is CAWSKGIDYGYTF.

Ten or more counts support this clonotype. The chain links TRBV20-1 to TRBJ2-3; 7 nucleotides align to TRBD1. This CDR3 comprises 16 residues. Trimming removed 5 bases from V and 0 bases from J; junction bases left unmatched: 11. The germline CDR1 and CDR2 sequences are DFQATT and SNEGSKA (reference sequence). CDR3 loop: CSAPVGGRGSTDTQYF. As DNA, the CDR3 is TGCAGTGCTCCGGTTGGGGGCAGGGGGAGCACAGATACGCAGTATTTT.

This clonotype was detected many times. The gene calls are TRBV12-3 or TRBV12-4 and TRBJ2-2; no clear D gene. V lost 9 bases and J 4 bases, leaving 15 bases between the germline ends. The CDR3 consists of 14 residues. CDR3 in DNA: TGTGCCAGTCAAACAGCAGGCCTCACCGGGGAGCTGTTTTTT. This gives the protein CASQTAGLTGELFF.

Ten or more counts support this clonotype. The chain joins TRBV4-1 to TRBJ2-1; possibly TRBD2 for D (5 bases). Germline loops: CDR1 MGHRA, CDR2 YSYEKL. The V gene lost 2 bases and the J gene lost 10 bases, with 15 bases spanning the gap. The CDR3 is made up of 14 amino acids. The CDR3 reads CASSQYEGMGEQFF. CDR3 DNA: TGCGCCAGCAGCCAATATGAGGGCATGGGGGAGCAGTTCTTC.

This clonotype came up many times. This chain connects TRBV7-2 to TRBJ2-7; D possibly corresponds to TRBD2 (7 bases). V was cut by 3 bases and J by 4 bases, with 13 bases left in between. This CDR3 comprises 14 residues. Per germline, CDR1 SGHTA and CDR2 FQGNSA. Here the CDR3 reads CASSLGGRKYEQYF. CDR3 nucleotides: TGTGCCAGCAGCTTGGGGGGGCGCAAGTACGAGCAGTACTTC. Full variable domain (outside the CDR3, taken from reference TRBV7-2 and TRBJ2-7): GAGVSQSPSNKVTEKGKDVELRCDPISGHTALYWYRQSLGQGLEFLIYFQGNSAPDKSGLPSDRFSAERTGGSVSTLTIQRTQQEDSAVYLCASSLGGRKYEQYFGPGTRLTVT.

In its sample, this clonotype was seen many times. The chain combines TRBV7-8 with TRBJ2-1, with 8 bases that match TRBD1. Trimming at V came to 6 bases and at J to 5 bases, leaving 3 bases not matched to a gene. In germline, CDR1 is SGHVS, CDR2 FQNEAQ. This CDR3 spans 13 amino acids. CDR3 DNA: TGTGCCAGCAGTCTGACAGGGGACAATGAGCAGTTCTTC. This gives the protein CASSLTGDNEQFF.

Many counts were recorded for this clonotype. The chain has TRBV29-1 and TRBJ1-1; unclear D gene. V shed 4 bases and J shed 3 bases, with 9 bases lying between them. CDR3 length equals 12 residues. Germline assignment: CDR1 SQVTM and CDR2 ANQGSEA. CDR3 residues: CSVVYRYTEAFF. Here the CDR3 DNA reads TGCAGCGTTGTATACAGATACACTGAAGCTTTCTTT.

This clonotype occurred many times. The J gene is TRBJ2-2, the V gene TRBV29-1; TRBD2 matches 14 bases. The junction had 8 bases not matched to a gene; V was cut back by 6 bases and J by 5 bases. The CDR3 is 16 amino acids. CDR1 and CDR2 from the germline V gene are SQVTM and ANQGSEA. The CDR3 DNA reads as TGCAGCGTCGGACTAGCGGGGGGACCATGGACCGGGGAGCTGTTTTTT. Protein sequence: CSVGLAGGPWTGELFF.

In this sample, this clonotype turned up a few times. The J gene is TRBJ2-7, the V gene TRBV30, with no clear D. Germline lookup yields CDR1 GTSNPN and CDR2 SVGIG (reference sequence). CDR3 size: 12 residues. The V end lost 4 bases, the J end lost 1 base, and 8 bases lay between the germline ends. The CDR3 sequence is CAWTTGSYEQYF. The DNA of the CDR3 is TGTGCCTGGACGACCGGTTCCTACGAGCAGTACTTC.

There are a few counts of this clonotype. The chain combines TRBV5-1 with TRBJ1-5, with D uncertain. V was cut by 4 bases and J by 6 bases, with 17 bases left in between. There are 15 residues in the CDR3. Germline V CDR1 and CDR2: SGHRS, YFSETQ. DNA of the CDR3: TGCGCCAGCAGCCCGGGGTCTAATCTAGGTCAGCCCCAGCATTTT. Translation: CASSPGSNLGQPQHF.

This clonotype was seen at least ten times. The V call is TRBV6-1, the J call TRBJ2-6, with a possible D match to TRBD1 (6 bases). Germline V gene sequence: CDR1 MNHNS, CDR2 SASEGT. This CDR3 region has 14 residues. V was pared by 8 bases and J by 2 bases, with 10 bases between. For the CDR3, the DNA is TGTGCCAGCTGCCGGACAGCTGGGGCCAACGTCCTGACTTTC. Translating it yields CASCRTAGANVLTF.

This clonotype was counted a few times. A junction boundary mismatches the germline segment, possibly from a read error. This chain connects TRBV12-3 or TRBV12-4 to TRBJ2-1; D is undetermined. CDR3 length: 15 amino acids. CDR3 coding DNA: TGTGCCAGCAGGTTAGCCCTCCCCCCCTACAATGAGCAGTTCTTC. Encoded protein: CASRLALPPYNEQFF.

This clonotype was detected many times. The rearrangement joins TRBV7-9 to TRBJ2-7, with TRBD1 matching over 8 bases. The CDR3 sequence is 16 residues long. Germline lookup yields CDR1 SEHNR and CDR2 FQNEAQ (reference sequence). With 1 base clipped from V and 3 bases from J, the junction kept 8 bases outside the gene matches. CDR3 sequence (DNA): TGTGCCAGCAGCTTAGGATGGACAGGGCTAATCTACGAGCAGTACTTC. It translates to CASSLGWTGLIYEQYF.

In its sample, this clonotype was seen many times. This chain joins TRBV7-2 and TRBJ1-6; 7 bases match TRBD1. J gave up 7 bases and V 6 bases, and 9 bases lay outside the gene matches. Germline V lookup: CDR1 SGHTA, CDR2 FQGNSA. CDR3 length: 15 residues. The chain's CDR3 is CASSSRQGPNSPLHF. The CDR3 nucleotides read TGTGCCAGCAGTAGCCGACAGGGCCCAAATTCACCCCTCCACTTT.